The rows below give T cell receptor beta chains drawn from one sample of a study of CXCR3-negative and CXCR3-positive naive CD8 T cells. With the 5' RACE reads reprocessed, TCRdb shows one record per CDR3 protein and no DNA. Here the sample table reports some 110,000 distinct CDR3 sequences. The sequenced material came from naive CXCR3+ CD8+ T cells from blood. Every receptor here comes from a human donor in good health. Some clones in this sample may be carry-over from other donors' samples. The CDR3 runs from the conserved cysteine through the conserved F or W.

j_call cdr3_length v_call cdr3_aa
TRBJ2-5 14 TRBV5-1 CASSFGGSQETQYF
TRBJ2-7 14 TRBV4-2 CASSEERSSYEQYF
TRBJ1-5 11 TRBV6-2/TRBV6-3 CAGGFNQPQHF
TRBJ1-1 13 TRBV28 CASSFGGMTEAFF
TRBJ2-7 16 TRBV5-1 CASSLVDWGAGYEQYF
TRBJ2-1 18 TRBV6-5 CASSSTPVTGAPYNEQFF
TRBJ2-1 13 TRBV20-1 CSARGLASDEQFF
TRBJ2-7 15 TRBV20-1 CSARDQVTKGYEQYF
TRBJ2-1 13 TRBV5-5 CASSSGQSNEQFF
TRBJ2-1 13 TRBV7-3 CASSLYRYNEQFF